The T cell receptor (beta chain) described here comes from a study of cytomegalovirus exposure and HLA in healthy donors. The ends lost 5 bases at V and 4 bases at J; junction bases unmatched: 4. Germline CDR1 is ENHRY and CDR2 is SYGVKD. The CDR3 is 14 amino acids. On this clone: Its antigen is not identified.

This PCR relied on a set of 60 Vbeta primers and 13 Jbeta primers. Clones were sequenced by immunoSEQ multiplex PCR, and TCRdb holds only the in-frame ones, with some missing. The sample contains some 160,000 clones, 60% to 80% of which appear only once. General study results and limits: Later on, an analysis tied around 17,000 TCR beta sequences to HLA alleles at 0.05 false discovery rate. The study listed 164 cytomegalovirus-associated TCR beta chains.

This clonotype was obtained from a man over 45 in good health and CMV-seropositive. V gene TRBV10-3 combines with J gene TRBJ1-3, with TRBD1 identical over 8 bases. Sequenced sample: PBMCs. CDR3 sequence reads: CAISSRGQGNTIYF. The CDR3 DNA reads as TGTGCCATCAGTTCCAGGGGGCAAGGAAACACCATATATTTT.